This TCR beta chain was captured by sequencing in a study of T-cell memory formation after mild COVID-19. The CDR3 sequence is 15 residues long. J gave up 6 bases and V 6 bases, and 7 bases lay outside the gene matches. CDR1 SGHTA and CDR2 FQGNSA come from the germline V gene. Study-wide findings and caveats: Memory from before infection featured some responding clones, which suggests cross-reactive memory joined.

In TCRdb, the 5' RACE reads were re-called with MiXCR into one record per CDR3 protein. The profile shows tens of thousands of distinct CDR3 sequences, 9.3% of them singletons. This clonotype showed up many times. Its specificity is not known. This receptor was obtained from a man younger than 35 who had mild COVID-19 (a few samples of this study predate the infection). Cell type and time point are not known. The rearrangement uses TRBV7-2 and TRBJ2-1; 11 nucleotides match TRBD2. The source material was PBMCs or a T cell subset sorted from them (not recorded which). The CDR3 sequence is CASRGVAGGSNEQFF. The CDR3 nucleotides read TGTGCCAGCAGGGGTGTAGCGGGGGGGTCCAATGAGCAGTTCTTC.